This T cell receptor (beta chain) was obtained from a study of shared clonotypes between healthy human individuals. CD4+ cells were split into CD45RA+ naive and CD45RA-negative memory subsets. The table came from immunoSEQ multiplex PCR; TCRdb's copy has only in-frame clones and leaves some out. In the table there are approximately 500,000 clones, approximately 95% of which are singletons. This clone was picked up one time. The antigen remains unidentified. Findings and caveats of the study: Generally, estimated richness proved larger in naive subsets than it did in memory subsets.

V shed 2 bases and J shed 2 bases, with 8 bases lying between them. Germline V gene data show CDR1 as SGHKS and CDR2 as YYEKEE (reference sequence). The CDR3 runs to 13 residues. The source material was naive CD4+ T cells sorted from blood. Stated subset: CD45RA+ positively selected. The sequence derives from a woman under 40 in good health. V usage is TRBV5-5 and J usage is TRBJ2-7, with D perhaps matching TRBD1 (5 bases). CDR3 DNA: TGTGCCAGCAGCTTCCAGGGTACCTACGAGCAGTACTTC. Its translation is CASSFQGTYEQYF.